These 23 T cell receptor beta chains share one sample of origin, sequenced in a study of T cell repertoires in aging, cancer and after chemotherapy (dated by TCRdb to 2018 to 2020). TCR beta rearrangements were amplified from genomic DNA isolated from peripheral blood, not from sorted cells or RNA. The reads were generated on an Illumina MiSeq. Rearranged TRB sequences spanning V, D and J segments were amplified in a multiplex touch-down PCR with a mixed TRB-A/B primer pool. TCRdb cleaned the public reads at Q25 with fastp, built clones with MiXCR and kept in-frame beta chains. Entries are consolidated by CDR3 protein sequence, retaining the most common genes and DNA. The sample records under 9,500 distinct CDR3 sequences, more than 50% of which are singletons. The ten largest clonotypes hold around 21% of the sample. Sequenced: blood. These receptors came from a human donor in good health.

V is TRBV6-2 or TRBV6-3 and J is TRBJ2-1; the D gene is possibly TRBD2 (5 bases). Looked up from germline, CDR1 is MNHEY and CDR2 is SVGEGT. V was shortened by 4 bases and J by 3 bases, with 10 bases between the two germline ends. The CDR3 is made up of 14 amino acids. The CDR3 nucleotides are TGTGCCAGCAGTTGGAAGCGGCACTACAATGAGCAGTTCTTC. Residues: CASSWKRHYNEQFF.

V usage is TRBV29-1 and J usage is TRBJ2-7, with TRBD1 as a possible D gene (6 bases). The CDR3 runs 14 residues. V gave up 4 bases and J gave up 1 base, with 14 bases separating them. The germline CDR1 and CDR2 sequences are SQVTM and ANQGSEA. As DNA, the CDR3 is TGCAGCGTTGCAGAGACAGGCTATTCCTACGAGCAGTACTTC. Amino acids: CSVAETGYSYEQYF.

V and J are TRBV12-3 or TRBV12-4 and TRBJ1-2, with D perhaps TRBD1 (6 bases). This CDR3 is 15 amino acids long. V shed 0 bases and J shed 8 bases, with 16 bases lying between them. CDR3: CASSLADSKYRGYTF. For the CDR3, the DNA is TGTGCCAGCAGTTTAGCGGACAGTAAATACAGGGGCTACACCTTC.

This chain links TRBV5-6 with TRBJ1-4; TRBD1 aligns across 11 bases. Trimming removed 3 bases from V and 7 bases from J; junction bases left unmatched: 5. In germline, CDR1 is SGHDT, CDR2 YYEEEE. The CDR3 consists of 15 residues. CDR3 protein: CASSWGQGGGEKLFF. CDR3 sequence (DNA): TGTGCCAGCAGCTGGGGACAGGGGGGAGGTGAAAAACTGTTTTTT. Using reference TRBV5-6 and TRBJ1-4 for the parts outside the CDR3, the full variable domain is DAGVTQSPTHLIKTRGQQVTLRCSPKSGHDTVSWYQQALGQGPQFIFQYYEEEERQRGNFPDRFSGHQFPNYSSELNVNALLLGDSALYLCASSWGQGGGEKLFFGSGTQLSVL.

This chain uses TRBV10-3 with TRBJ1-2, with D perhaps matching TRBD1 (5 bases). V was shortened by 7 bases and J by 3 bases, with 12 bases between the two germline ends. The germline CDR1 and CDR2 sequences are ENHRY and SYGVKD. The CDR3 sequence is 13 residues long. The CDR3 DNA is TGTGCCATCACGGCAGGGCTCGACTATGGCTACACCTTC. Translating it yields CAITAGLDYGYTF.

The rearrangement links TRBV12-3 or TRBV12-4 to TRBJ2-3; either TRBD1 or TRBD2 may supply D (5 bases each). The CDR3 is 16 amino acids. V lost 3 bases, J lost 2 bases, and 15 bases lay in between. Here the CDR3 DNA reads TGTGCCAGCAGTTTTGACCGGGACGCAATCACAGATACGCAGTATTTT. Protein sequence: CASSFDRDAITDTQYF.

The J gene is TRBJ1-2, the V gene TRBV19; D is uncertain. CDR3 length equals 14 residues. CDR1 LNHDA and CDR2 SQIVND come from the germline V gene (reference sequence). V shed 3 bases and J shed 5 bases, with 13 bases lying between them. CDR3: CASSIYPGEYGYTF. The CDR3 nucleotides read TGTGCCAGTAGTATTTACCCAGGAGAGTATGGCTACACCTTC.

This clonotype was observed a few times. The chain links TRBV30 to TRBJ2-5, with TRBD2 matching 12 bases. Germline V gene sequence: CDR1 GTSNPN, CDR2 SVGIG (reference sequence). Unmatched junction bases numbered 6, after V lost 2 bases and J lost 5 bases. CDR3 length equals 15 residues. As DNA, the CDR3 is TGTGCCTGGAGTCGGACTAGCGGGATATGGGAGACCCAGTACTTC. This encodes CAWSRTSGIWETQYF. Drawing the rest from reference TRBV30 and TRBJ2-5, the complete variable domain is SQTIHQWPATLVQPVGSPLSLECTVEGTSNPNLYWYRQAAGRGLQLLFYSVGIGQISSEVPQNLSASRPQDRQFILSSKKLLLSDSGFYLCAWSRTSGIWETQYFGPGTRLLVL.

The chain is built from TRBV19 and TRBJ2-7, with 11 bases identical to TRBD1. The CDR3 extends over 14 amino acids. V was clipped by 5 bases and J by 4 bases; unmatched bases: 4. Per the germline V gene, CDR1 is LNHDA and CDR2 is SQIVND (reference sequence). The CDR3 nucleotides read TGTGCCAGTAGTGTGGGACAGGGGGTGTACGAGCAGTACTTC. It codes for CASSVGQGVYEQYF.

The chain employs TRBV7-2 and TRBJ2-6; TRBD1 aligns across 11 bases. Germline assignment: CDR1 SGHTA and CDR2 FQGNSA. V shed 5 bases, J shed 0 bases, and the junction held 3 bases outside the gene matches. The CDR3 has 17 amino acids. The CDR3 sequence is CASSGQGALSGANVLTF. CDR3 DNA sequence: TGTGCCAGCAGCGGACAGGGGGCTCTCTCTGGGGCCAACGTCCTGACTTTC.

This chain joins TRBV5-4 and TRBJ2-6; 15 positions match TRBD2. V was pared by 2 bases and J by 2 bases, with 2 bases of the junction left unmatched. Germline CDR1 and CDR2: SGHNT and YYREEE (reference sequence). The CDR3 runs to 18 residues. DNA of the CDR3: TGTGCCAGCAGCTTAGGACTAGCGGGAGGGCCTGGGGCCAACGTCCTGACTTTC. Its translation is CASSLGLAGGPGANVLTF.

The CDR3 sequence: CASSGPGLAGWDTQYF. In DNA, the CDR3 is TGTGCCAGCAGCGGACCGGGACTAGCGGGGTGGGATACGCAGTATTTT. The V call is TRBV6-1, the J call TRBJ2-3, with 13 bases matching TRBD2. The CDR3 is made up of 16 amino acids. The V and J ends lost 6 bases and 6 bases, in that order; junction bases with no gene match: 9. Germline CDR1 is MNHNS and CDR2 is SASEGT.

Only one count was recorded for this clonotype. CDR3 in amino acids: CASSDSGSGGNEQFF. The CDR3 DNA follows: TGTGCCAGCAGTGACTCTGGTAGCGGGGGAAATGAGCAGTTCTTC. V gene TRBV6-4 combines with J gene TRBJ2-1; 9 nucleotides match TRBD2. The V gene's germline CDR1 is MRHNA and CDR2 SNTAGT. CDR3 length equals 15 residues. V was clipped by 0 bases and J by 7 bases; unmatched bases: 4.

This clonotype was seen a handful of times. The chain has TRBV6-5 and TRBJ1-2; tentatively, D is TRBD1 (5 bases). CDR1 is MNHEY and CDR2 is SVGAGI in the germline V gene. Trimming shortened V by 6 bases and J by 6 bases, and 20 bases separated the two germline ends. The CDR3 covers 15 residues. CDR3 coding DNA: TGTGCCAGCAGCATCGACAGTACCAGAAGTCATGGCTACACCTTC. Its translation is CASSIDSTRSHGYTF.

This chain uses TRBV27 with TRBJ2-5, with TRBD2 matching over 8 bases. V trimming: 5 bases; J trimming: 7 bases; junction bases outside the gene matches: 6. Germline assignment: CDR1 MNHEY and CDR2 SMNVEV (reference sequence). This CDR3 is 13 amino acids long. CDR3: CASSPGLEGTQYF. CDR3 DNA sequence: TGTGCCAGCAGTCCGGGACTAGAAGGGACCCAGTACTTC.

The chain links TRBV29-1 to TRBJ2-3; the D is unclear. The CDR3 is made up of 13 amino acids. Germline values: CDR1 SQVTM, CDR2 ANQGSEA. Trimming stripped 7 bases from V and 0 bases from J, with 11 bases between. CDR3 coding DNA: TGCAGCGGTCAGCACTCTAGCACAGATACGCAGTATTTT. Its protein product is CSGQHSSTDTQYF.

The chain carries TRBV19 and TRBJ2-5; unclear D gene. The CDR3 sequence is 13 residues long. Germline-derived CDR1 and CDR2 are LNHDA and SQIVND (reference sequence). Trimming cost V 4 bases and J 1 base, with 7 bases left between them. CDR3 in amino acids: CASSSAAQETQYF. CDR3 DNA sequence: TGTGCCAGTAGTAGCGCGGCCCAAGAGACCCAGTACTTC. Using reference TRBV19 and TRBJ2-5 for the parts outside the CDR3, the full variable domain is DGGITQSPKYLFRKEGQNVTLSCEQNLNHDAMYWYRQDPGQGLRLIYYSQIVNDFQKGDIAEGYSVSREKKESFPLTVTSAQKNPTAFYLCASSSAAQETQYFGPGTRLLVL.

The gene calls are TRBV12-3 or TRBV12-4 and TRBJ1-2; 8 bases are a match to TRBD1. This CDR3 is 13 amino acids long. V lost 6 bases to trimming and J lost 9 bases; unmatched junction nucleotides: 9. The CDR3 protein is CASSQGQAGSYTF. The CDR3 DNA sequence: TGTGCCAGCAGCCAGGGACAGGCGGGTAGCTACACCTTC.

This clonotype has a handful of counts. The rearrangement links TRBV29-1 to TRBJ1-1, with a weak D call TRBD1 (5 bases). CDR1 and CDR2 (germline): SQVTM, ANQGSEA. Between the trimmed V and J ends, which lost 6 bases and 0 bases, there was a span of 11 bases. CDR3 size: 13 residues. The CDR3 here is CSVGDLLNTEAFF. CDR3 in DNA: TGCAGCGTCGGGGACCTATTGAACACTGAAGCTTTCTTT.

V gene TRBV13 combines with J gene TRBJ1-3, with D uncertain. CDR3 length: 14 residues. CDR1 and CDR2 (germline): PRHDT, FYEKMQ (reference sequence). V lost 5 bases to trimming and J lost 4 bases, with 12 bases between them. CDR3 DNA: TGTGCCAGCAGCCCCCCGGGCGCGGGAAACACCATATATTTT. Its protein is CASSPPGAGNTIYF.

As DNA, the CDR3 is TGTGCCGGCCATCCTGGCGGGGGGGGGTCCTACGAGCAGTACTTC. This encodes CAGHPGGGGSYEQYF. The chain carries TRBV6-1 and TRBJ2-7; 9 nucleotides match TRBD2. The CDR3 has 15 residues. The germline CDR1 and CDR2 sequences are MNHNS and SASEGT. The ends lost 11 bases at V and 1 base at J; junction bases unmatched: 12.

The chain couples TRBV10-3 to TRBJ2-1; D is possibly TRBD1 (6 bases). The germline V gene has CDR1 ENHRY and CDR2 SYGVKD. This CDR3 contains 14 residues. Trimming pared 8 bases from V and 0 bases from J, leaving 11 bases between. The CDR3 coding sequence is TGTGCCATCGGACGGGACAACTCCTACAATGAGCAGTTCTTC. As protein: CAIGRDNSYNEQFF.

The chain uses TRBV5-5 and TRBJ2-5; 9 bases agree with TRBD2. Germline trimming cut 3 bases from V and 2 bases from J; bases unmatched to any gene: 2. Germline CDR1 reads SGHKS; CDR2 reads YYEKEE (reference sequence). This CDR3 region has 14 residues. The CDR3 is CASSSSGIQETQYF. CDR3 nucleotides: TGTGCCAGCAGCTCTAGCGGGATACAAGAGACCCAGTACTTC.